This TCR beta chain originates from a study of T cells after yellow fever vaccination. This clonotype was counted only a few times. As yet, its antigen is unknown. The germline V and J ends were trimmed by 4 bases and 2 bases, with 12 bases remaining between them. Germline assignment: CDR1 DFQATT and CDR2 SNEGSKA (reference sequence). The CDR3 has 14 residues. Whole-study findings and limits: A large majority of primary-vaccination clones showed up again after the booster (96% CD4, approximately 90% CD8). It was a small share of clonotypes that appeared in both CD4 and CD8 compartments. Faster peaking, at day 5 versus 15, marked a secondary response that was weaker.

The authors made TCR cDNA by 5'RACE template switching, adding a universal primer site and UMIs. TCRdb redid the calling of the 5' RACE reads with MiXCR, one entry per CDR3 protein. The table includes more than 250,000 distinct CDR3 sequences, around 6.8% detected once. This TCR derives from a man in his late teens or twenties who received the YFV17D yellow fever vaccine. Source: PBMCs, taken more than 35 days after the first yellow fever vaccination. The J gene is TRBJ2-1, the V gene TRBV20-1; perhaps TRBD1 as D (6 bases). The CDR3 nucleotides read TGCAGTGCTACCGGACAGCTAACCTACAATGAGCAGTTCTTC. It yields the protein CSATGQLTYNEQFF.